The present T cell receptor (beta chain) was sequenced within a study of T cells after yellow fever vaccination. Generation of TCR cDNA used 5'RACE template switching (which added a universal primer site and UMIs). MiXCR was run by TCRdb on the 5' RACE reads, yielding one entry per CDR3 protein. The data contain 300,000 to 350,000 distinct CDR3 sequences, 7% to 9% of them singletons. Broader study findings: Re-detected after boosting: most primary clones, around 96% of CD4 and roughly 90% of CD8. FACS-sorted repertoires could contain abundant clonotypes contaminating from the bulk population. The study found a weaker secondary response that peaked faster, day 5 versus 15.

The CDR3 is made up of 15 amino acids. Germline V gene data show CDR1 as SGDLS and CDR2 as YYNGEE. The junction had 9 bases not matched to a gene; V was cut back by 4 bases and J by 6 bases. Concerning this clonotype itself: The antigen is unknown.

The chain joins TRBV9 to TRBJ2-2, with 7 bases that match TRBD2. The sequence was obtained from a man aged 18 to 29 who received the YFV17D yellow fever vaccine. Sequencing was performed on PBMCs, taken 35 to 50 days after the first yellow fever vaccination. The CDR3 region is CASSPYGLEAGELFF. DNA for the CDR3: TGTGCCAGCAGCCCCTACGGACTAGAAGCCGGGGAGCTGTTTTTT.